This is a list of T cell receptor beta chains from one sample in a study of cytomegalovirus exposure and HLA in healthy donors. Using immunoSEQ multiplex PCR, the repertoire was profiled, and TCRdb retains in-frame clones only, with some absent. The sample has some 250,000 clones, around 87% seen once; the top ten hold 1% to 1.5%. Input material: PBMCs. These receptors came from a woman under 40 in good health and CMV-seropositive. Each CDR3 is given with its conserved first and last residue. The order of the fields is J gene, D gene, V gene, clone size, CDR3 protein, CDR3 DNA. D genes are given only for firm matches. Clone size appears in some rows only: once, few, many, or a class for an expanded clone.

J gene: TRBJ2-1
D gene: TRBD2
V gene: TRBV7-9
clone size: few
CDR3 protein: CASKQKAGTSGNYEQFF
CDR3 DNA: TGTGCCAGCAAACAAAAGGCCGGGACTAGCGGTAACTATGAGCAGTTCTTC

J gene: TRBJ2-3
D gene: .
V gene: TRBV9
clone size: .
CDR3 protein: CASSVRGDRSTDTQYF
CDR3 DNA: TGTGCCAGCAGCGTGCGTGGTGACAGAAGCACAGATACGCAGTATTTT

J gene: TRBJ2-7
D gene: TRBD1
V gene: TRBV2
clone size: .
CDR3 protein: CASRGQPSEQYF
CDR3 DNA: TGTGCCAGCAGGGGACAGCCCAGCGAGCAGTACTTC

J gene: TRBJ2-7
D gene: TRBD1
V gene: TRBV2
clone size: .
CDR3 protein: CASMQGAYEQYF
CDR3 DNA: TGTGCCAGCATGCAGGGGGCCTACGAGCAGTACTTC

J gene: TRBJ2-5
D gene: TRBD1
V gene: TRBV11-2
clone size: .
CDR3 protein: CASSLGAGTGAYLAQYF
CDR3 DNA: TGTGCCAGCAGCTTAGGGGCGGGGACAGGGGCTTATTTGGCCCAGTACTTC

J gene: TRBJ1-5
D gene: .
V gene: TRBV28
clone size: once
CDR3 protein: CASSLFSNQPQHF
CDR3 DNA: TGTGCCAGCAGTTTATTCTCGAATCAGCCCCAGCATTTT

J gene: TRBJ1-2
D gene: .
V gene: TRBV28
clone size: .
CDR3 protein: CASSHSRTAGYTF
CDR3 DNA: TGTGCCAGCAGCCATTCTCGGACAGCTGGCTACACCTTC

J gene: TRBJ2-5
D gene: TRBD2
V gene: TRBV28
clone size: .
CDR3 protein: CASSLARPSGQETQYF
CDR3 DNA: TGTGCCAGCAGTTTGGCTCGTCCTAGCGGGCAAGAGACCCAGTACTTC

J gene: TRBJ2-1
D gene: TRBD2
V gene: TRBV5-1
clone size: .
CDR3 protein: CASSHSGRAIDEQFF
CDR3 DNA: TGCGCCAGCAGCCATAGCGGGAGGGCCATCGATGAGCAGTTCTTC

J gene: TRBJ2-3
D gene: .
V gene: TRBV6-1
clone size: .
CDR3 protein: CASSEARLDTQYF
CDR3 DNA: TGTGCCAGCAGTGAAGCGCGGCTTGATACGCAGTATTTT

J gene: TRBJ2-7
D gene: TRBD1
V gene: TRBV6-5
clone size: many
CDR3 protein: CASSYSPGQPAYEQYF
CDR3 DNA: TGTGCCAGCAGTTACTCCCCGGGACAGCCAGCCTACGAGCAGTACTTC

J gene: TRBJ2-3
D gene: .
V gene: TRBV4-1
clone size: many
CDR3 protein: CASSTKSLAVDQDTQYF
CDR3 DNA: TGCGCCAGCAGCACCAAAAGCTTAGCGGTCGATCAAGATACGCAGTATTTT

J gene: TRBJ1-2
D gene: .
V gene: TRBV11-3
clone size: .
CDR3 protein: CASSFSGGGYGYTF
CDR3 DNA: TGTGCCAGCAGCTTCTCTGGCGGTGGCTATGGCTACACCTTC

J gene: TRBJ2-1
D gene: TRBD2
V gene: TRBV4-1
clone size: .
CDR3 protein: CASSQGLAGGPRYNEQFF
CDR3 DNA: TGCGCCAGCAGCCAAGGACTAGCGGGAGGGCCGCGGTACAATGAGCAGTTCTTC

J gene: TRBJ1-1
D gene: TRBD1
V gene: TRBV5-1
clone size: .
CDR3 protein: CASSSYRGADTEAFF
CDR3 DNA: TGCGCCAGCAGCTCTTACAGGGGAGCGGACACTGAAGCTTTCTTT

J gene: TRBJ2-5
D gene: TRBD2
V gene: TRBV5-1
clone size: .
CDR3 protein: CASSLSGREGRETQYF
CDR3 DNA: TGCGCCAGCAGCCTCTCAGGGCGGGAGGGCCGGGAGACCCAGTACTTC

J gene: TRBJ1-5
D gene: TRBD1
V gene: TRBV6-5
clone size: .
CDR3 protein: CATRKMGTAHQPQHF
CDR3 DNA: TGTGCCACGCGTAAGATGGGGACAGCACATCAGCCCCAGCATTTT

J gene: TRBJ2-5
D gene: TRBD1
V gene: TRBV18
clone size: .
CDR3 protein: CASSPNRGETQYF
CDR3 DNA: TGTGCCAGCTCACCGAACAGGGGAGAGACCCAGTACTTC

J gene: TRBJ1-1
D gene: .
V gene: TRBV2
clone size: .
CDR3 protein: CASGTYTNTEAFF
CDR3 DNA: TGTGCCAGCGGGACATATACGAACACTGAAGCTTTCTTT

J gene: TRBJ2-1
D gene: TRBD2
V gene: TRBV9
clone size: .
CDR3 protein: CASSVVTSGRAEQFF
CDR3 DNA: TGTGCCAGCAGCGTAGTTACTAGCGGGAGGGCGGAGCAGTTCTTC

J gene: TRBJ1-2
D gene: .
V gene: TRBV10-3
clone size: .
CDR3 protein: CAISESGGARTYGYTF
CDR3 DNA: TGTGCCATCAGTGAGTCTGGAGGGGCCCGTACCTATGGCTACACCTTC

J gene: TRBJ1-2
D gene: TRBD1
V gene: TRBV29-1
clone size: .
CDR3 protein: CSVEDPVTGGGYGYTF
CDR3 DNA: TGCAGCGTTGAAGACCCGGTAACAGGGGGAGGATATGGCTACACCTTC

J gene: TRBJ1-1
D gene: .
V gene: TRBV10-3
clone size: .
CDR3 protein: CAISEDGRLLTEAFF
CDR3 DNA: TGTGCCATCAGTGAGGATGGGAGGCTCCTCACTGAAGCTTTCTTT

J gene: TRBJ2-7
D gene: .
V gene: TRBV11-3
clone size: .
CDR3 protein: CASSLSGTSGYEQYF
CDR3 DNA: TGTGCCAGCAGCTTAAGCGGAACAAGCGGGTACGAGCAGTACTTC

J gene: TRBJ2-7
D gene: .
V gene: TRBV29-1
clone size: few
CDR3 protein: CSVVGESGSYEQYF
CDR3 DNA: TGCAGCGTTGTCGGGGAGTCAGGCTCCTACGAGCAGTACTTC

J gene: TRBJ2-5
D gene: TRBD2
V gene: TRBV7-8
clone size: .
CDR3 protein: CASSFSPGTTRGAQYF
CDR3 DNA: TGTGCCAGCAGCTTCAGCCCCGGGACTACCCGCGGGGCCCAGTACTTC

J gene: TRBJ1-2
D gene: TRBD1
V gene: TRBV11-1
clone size: .
CDR3 protein: CASSHRGINYGYTF
CDR3 DNA: TGTGCCAGCAGCCACAGGGGAATAAACTATGGCTACACCTTC

J gene: TRBJ2-7
D gene: .
V gene: TRBV7-6
clone size: .
CDR3 protein: CASSLGVSGPESEQYF
CDR3 DNA: TGTGCCAGCAGCTTAGGGGTTAGCGGACCAGAAAGCGAGCAGTACTTC

J gene: TRBJ2-7
D gene: TRBD1
V gene: TRBV5-6
clone size: .
CDR3 protein: CASRLQGTDHEQYF
CDR3 DNA: TGTGCCAGCAGGTTACAGGGGACGGACCACGAGCAGTACTTC

J gene: TRBJ1-2
D gene: TRBD1
V gene: TRBV5-4
clone size: .
CDR3 protein: CASSFTQGDIYGYTF
CDR3 DNA: TGTGCCAGCAGCTTTACACAGGGGGATATCTATGGCTACACCTTC

J gene: TRBJ2-1
D gene: .
V gene: TRBV29-1
clone size: .
CDR3 protein: CSVPGLTTLRNEQFF
CDR3 DNA: TGCAGCGTTCCCGGGTTGACCACCCTTCGAAATGAGCAGTTCTTC

J gene: TRBJ2-3
D gene: TRBD2
V gene: TRBV5-4
clone size: .
CDR3 protein: CASSITTSGSFTDTQYF
CDR3 DNA: TGTGCCAGCAGCATCACCACTAGCGGGTCGTTCACAGATACGCAGTATTTT

J gene: TRBJ1-5
D gene: .
V gene: TRBV7-9
clone size: .
CDR3 protein: CASSLGRQQSGPQHF
CDR3 DNA: TGTGCCAGCAGCTTAGGCCGACAGCAATCAGGCCCCCAGCATTTT

J gene: TRBJ2-1
D gene: .
V gene: TRBV5-1
clone size: few
CDR3 protein: CASTPSGNEQFF
CDR3 DNA: TGCGCCAGCACCCCCTCAGGGAATGAGCAGTTCTTC

J gene: TRBJ1-5
D gene: .
V gene: TRBV7-9
clone size: few
CDR3 protein: CASSLAFGSNQPQHF
CDR3 DNA: TGTGCCAGCAGCTTAGCTTTTGGCAGCAATCAGCCCCAGCATTTT

J gene: TRBJ2-2
D gene: .
V gene: TRBV19
clone size: once
CDR3 protein: CASKGRTWAGELFF
CDR3 DNA: TGTGCCAGTAAGGGCAGGACTTGGGCCGGGGAGCTGTTTTTT

J gene: TRBJ2-7
D gene: TRBD1
V gene: TRBV19
clone size: .
CDR3 protein: CASRYRDRVSYEQYF
CDR3 DNA: TGTGCCAGTAGATACCGGGACAGGGTTAGCTACGAGCAGTACTTC

J gene: TRBJ1-5
D gene: TRBD1
V gene: TRBV5-1
clone size: .
CDR3 protein: CASSFGQGNNQPQHF
CDR3 DNA: TGCGCCAGCAGCTTTGGACAGGGGAACAATCAGCCCCAGCATTTT

J gene: TRBJ2-1
D gene: TRBD2
V gene: TRBV13
clone size: few
CDR3 protein: CASSWTSGYNEQFF
CDR3 DNA: TGTGCCAGCAGCTGGACTAGCGGATACAATGAGCAGTTCTTC

J gene: TRBJ2-5
D gene: .
V gene: TRBV11-3
clone size: .
CDR3 protein: CASSLVQETQYF
CDR3 DNA: TGTGCCAGCAGCTTAGTACAAGAGACCCAGTACTTC

J gene: TRBJ2-1
D gene: TRBD2
V gene: TRBV7-2
clone size: .
CDR3 protein: CASSLRLAGKAYYNEQFF
CDR3 DNA: TGTGCCAGCAGCTTAAGGCTAGCGGGGAAAGCCTACTACAATGAGCAGTTCTTC

J gene: TRBJ1-5
D gene: TRBD1
V gene: TRBV19
clone size: once
CDR3 protein: CASSITGGAGQPQHF
CDR3 DNA: TGTGCCAGTAGTATAACAGGGGGCGCGGGTCAGCCCCAGCATTTT

J gene: TRBJ2-3
D gene: TRBD2
V gene: TRBV6-6
clone size: .
CDR3 protein: CASSPGTNRNTQYF
CDR3 DNA: TGTGCCAGCAGCCCCGGGACTAATCGAAATACGCAGTATTTT

J gene: TRBJ1-1
D gene: .
V gene: TRBV30
clone size: .
CDR3 protein: CAWSVLLSHGAFF
CDR3 DNA: TGTGCCTGGAGTGTACTCTTGAGCCACGGGGCTTTCTTT

J gene: TRBJ2-5
D gene: TRBD1
V gene: TRBV27
clone size: .
CDR3 protein: CASKWVGQGQETQYF
CDR3 DNA: TGTGCCAGCAAATGGGTTGGACAGGGACAAGAGACCCAGTACTTC

J gene: TRBJ1-2
D gene: .
V gene: TRBV30
clone size: .
CDR3 protein: CAWSRWGGTNYGYTF
CDR3 DNA: TGTGCCTGGAGTAGGTGGGGGGGAACTAACTATGGCTACACCTTC

J gene: TRBJ2-2
D gene: TRBD1
V gene: TRBV6-1
clone size: .
CDR3 protein: CASSEGTGGSVDTGELFF
CDR3 DNA: TGTGCCAGCAGTGAAGGCACAGGGGGTTCCGTGGACACCGGGGAGCTGTTTTTT

J gene: TRBJ2-1
D gene: .
V gene: TRBV5-1
clone size: .
CDR3 protein: CASSTGQSSYNEQFF
CDR3 DNA: TGCGCCAGCAGCACCGGACAGAGCTCCTACAATGAGCAGTTCTTC

J gene: TRBJ2-1
D gene: .
V gene: TRBV9
clone size: .
CDR3 protein: CASSARDYNEQFF
CDR3 DNA: TGTGCCAGCAGCGCCCGGGACTACAATGAGCAGTTCTTC